The rows below give T cell receptor beta chains drawn from one sample of a study of blood T cell repertoires in COVID-19. Assay: immunoSEQ multiplex PCR; the TCRdb copy retains only in-frame clones and omits some. The sample consists of 350,000 or so clones, about nine tenths of them appearing once. The specimen was PBMCs or T cells enriched from blood (not recorded which). The receptors were gathered from a woman aged 25 to 39 who had been exposed to COVID-19. Each CDR3 is given with its conserved first and last residue. The listing skips clone size in some rows; elsewhere it reads once, few, many or a size class.

>-|TRBV5-1
CASSADWTQYF
>-|TRBV5-6
CASSLLGLAGGHNEQFF
>-|TRBV11-2
CASRQTGTGAVF
>-|TRBV5-6
CASRILGTGQFF
>-|TRBV28
CASSLVWGPLFEQYF
>-|TRBV3-1/TRBV3-2
CASSQSPGQGHGYTF
>-|TRBV6-5
CASGETGDNSPLHF
>-|TRBV29-1
CSVERDYPYYEQYF
>once|TRBV24-1
CATSLRESPDTQYF
>-|TRBV7-9
CASSLDAGVEAFF
>-|TRBV24-1
CATGTGGNQPQHF
>-|TRBV4-2
CASSQEVASGRAYYNEQFF
>once|TRBV28
CASITGTGSHEQYF
>-|TRBV6-5
CASTPRVNTEAFF
>-|TRBV30
CASSPGYTF
>-|TRBV28
CASSLYSGSPNEQFF
>-|TRBV23-1
CASNSVDRERGWNTEAFF
>-|TRBV6-5
CASSHRVVDEQYF
>once|TRBV3-1/TRBV3-2
CASSQASRSNSIQYF
>-|TRBV2
CASSEAFAGGQDNSPLHF
>-|TRBV4-2
CASSQDRSLARQYF
>-|TRBV19
CASTGTGANYNEQFF
>-|TRBV5-4
CASSLGLAGQETQYF
>-|TRBV5-4
CASSLSGGGGELFF
>-|TRBV19
CASSIMYSNQPQHF
>once|TRBV13
CASSLGGRANSYNEQFF
>-|TRBV6-5
CASSYSGQGVGEKLFF
>once|TRBV11-3
CASSRTPEVFAF
>-|TRBV7-9
CASSLGVPDQPQHF
>-|TRBV18
CASSPGTGVNSPLHF
>-|TRBV27
CASSGWTGQEETQYF
>-|TRBV19
CATGTSGSLSTGELFF
>-|TRBV19
CASRDPRLGQETQYF
>-|TRBV19
CASARGLGVQETQYF
>-|TRBV7-9
CASSPWTSGHNEQFF
>-|TRBV10-3
CAISPDRVAAGELFF
>-|TRBV6-5
CASSYSTQAGELFF
>-|TRBV28
CASSPGQRNQPQHF
>-|TRBV19
CASSIRRVDEKLFF
>-|TRBV15
CATSRVGLAGGEQFF